These 31 T cell receptor beta chains were sequenced from one sample in a study of blood T cell repertoires in COVID-19. Repertoires were generated with immunoSEQ multiplex PCR, while TCRdb's copy carries only in-frame clones and drops some. Of some 200,000 clones listed, under 90% were seen once; the top ten hold 14%. The sequencing input was peripheral blood. The receptors stem from a woman in her 70s with COVID-19, enrolled during active disease.

About this clone: The same CDR3 also results from other DNA sequences found in this sample. The J gene is TRBJ2-2, the V gene TRBV9; maybe TRBD1 (6 bases). Germline values: CDR1 SGDLS, CDR2 YYNGEE. The CDR3 extends over 14 amino acids. V gave up 2 bases and J gave up 8 bases, with 13 bases separating them. The CDR3 is CASSVVRGRGELFF. In DNA, the CDR3 is TGTGCCAGCAGCGTTGTCAGGGGTCGGGGGGAGCTGTTTTTT.

The gene calls are TRBV18 and TRBJ1-1, with D perhaps matching TRBD1 (5 bases). The CDR3 totals 15 residues. With 3 bases removed from V and 3 bases from J, the gap between germline ends came to 14 bases. Germline CDR1 and CDR2: KGHSH and LQKENI. The CDR3 coding sequence is TGTGCCAGCTCACCTAATACCCGGGGGGACACTGAAGCTTTCTTT. As protein: CASSPNTRGDTEAFF. Together with reference TRBV18 and TRBJ1-1, the CDR3 gives the full variable domain: NAGVMQNPRHLVRRRGQEARLRCSPMKGHSHVYWYRQLPEEGLKFMVYLQKENIIDESGMPKERFSAEFPKEGPSILRIQQVVRGDSAAYFCASSPNTRGDTEAFFGQGTRLTVV.

The chain is built from TRBV2 and TRBJ1-1; D unclear. The V gene's germline CDR1 is SNHLY and CDR2 FYNNEI. This CDR3 has 12 amino acids. Trimming took off 4 bases at V and 5 bases at J, with 8 bases between the two ends. CDR3 bases: TGTGCCAGCAGTGTTTTGCGAACTGAAGCTTTCTTT. Translation: CASSVLRTEAFF. Full variable domain (outside the CDR3, taken from reference TRBV2 and TRBJ1-1): EPEVTQTPSHQVTQMGQEVILRCVPISNHLYFYWYRQILGQKVEFLVSFYNNEISEKSEIFDDQFSVERPDGSNFTLKIRSTKLEDSAMYFCASSVLRTEAFFGQGTRLTVV.

This rearrangement joins TRBV4-1 to TRBJ1-6; D not certain. This CDR3 spans 14 amino acids. V lost 2 bases to trimming and J lost 5 bases, with 7 bases between them. Germline values: CDR1 MGHRA, CDR2 YSYEKL. DNA for the CDR3: TGCGCCAGCAGCCAACCGGGAGATAATTCACCCCTCCACTTT. It yields the protein CASSQPGDNSPLHF.

The rearrangement links TRBV13 to TRBJ1-2, with 7 bases lining up with TRBD1. The CDR3 spans 15 residues. Unmatched junction bases numbered 9, after V lost 4 bases and J lost 4 bases. Germline-derived CDR1 and CDR2 are PRHDT and FYEKMQ (reference sequence). The CDR3 DNA is TGTGCCAGCAGCTACTCCGGGACAGACACCTATGGCTACACCTTC. Translated: CASSYSGTDTYGYTF.

The chain recombines TRBV2 with TRBJ1-2; a weak D match, TRBD1 (5 bases). V gave up 3 bases and J gave up 2 bases, with 13 bases separating them. The CDR3 consists of 15 residues. Looked up from germline, CDR1 is SNHLY and CDR2 is FYNNEI. Here the CDR3 DNA reads TGTGCCAGCAGTGATTCAGGGCGAGCAAACTATGGCTACACCTTC. This translates into CASSDSGRANYGYTF.

The chain employs TRBV30 and TRBJ1-2; D is possibly TRBD1 (6 bases). There are 14 residues in the CDR3. The V end was cut by 3 bases, the J end by 2 bases, with 13 bases between. The germline V gene encodes CDR1 GTSNPN and CDR2 SVGIG (reference sequence). The DNA for the CDR3 is TGTGCCTGGAGCTTGGGACAACGGAACTATGGCTACACCTTC. This translates into CAWSLGQRNYGYTF.

The rearrangement joins TRBV10-1 to TRBJ1-1; perhaps TRBD1 as D (5 bases). There are 13 residues in the CDR3. The V gene's germline CDR1 is WNHNN and CDR2 SYGVQD (reference sequence). V was shortened by 5 bases and J by 14 bases, with 21 bases between the two germline ends. In DNA, the CDR3 is TGCGCCAGCAGTTCCGACAGTGGGATGGATTTGTTCTTT. Translating gives CASSSDSGMDLFF.

V and J are TRBV5-6 and TRBJ1-2; D is perhaps TRBD1 (6 bases). The V gene's germline CDR1 is SGHDT and CDR2 YYEEEE. The CDR3 sequence is 13 residues long. V lost 0 bases to trimming and J lost 5 bases, with 8 bases between them. Here the CDR3 reads CASSLATGYGYTF. The CDR3 DNA is TGTGCCAGCAGCTTGGCGACAGGTTATGGCTACACCTTC.

The chain employs TRBV12-5 and TRBJ2-5, with 7 bases identical to TRBD1. V lost 5 bases, J lost 5 bases, and 11 bases stayed unmatched. The CDR3 contains 15 residues. Looked up from germline, CDR1 is LGHNT and CDR2 is FRNRAP. CDR3 amino acids: CASGPRGPTGETQYF. The CDR3 DNA sequence: TGTGCTAGTGGTCCCCGAGGCCCGACAGGGGAGACCCAGTACTTC.

The gene calls are TRBV30 and TRBJ2-7, with TRBD1 identical over 7 bases. The length of the CDR3 is 12 residues. In germline, CDR1 is GTSNPN, CDR2 SVGIG (reference sequence). Trimming at V came to 3 bases and at J to 4 bases, leaving 3 bases not matched to a gene. The CDR3 DNA follows: TGTGCCTGGAGACAGGGGATATACGAGCAGTACTTC. Translation gives CAWRQGIYEQYF.

The CDR3 loop reads CASRQLANYGYTF. DNA of the CDR3: TGTGCCAGTAGACAGTTAGCTAACTATGGCTACACCTTC. This chain connects TRBV6-5 to TRBJ1-2, with D maybe TRBD1 (5 bases). Germline V gene lookup returns CDR1 MNHEY and CDR2 SVGAGI. The CDR3 consists of 13 residues. Trimming cost V 9 bases and J 0 bases, with 11 bases left between them.

The V and J genes are TRBV6-5 and TRBJ1-6, with a tentative D call TRBD1 (5 bases). Germline V lookup: CDR1 MNHEY, CDR2 SVGAGI. The CDR3 runs 14 residues. V was trimmed by 6 bases and J by 4 bases, leaving 10 bases between them. In DNA form, the CDR3 reads TGTGCCAGCAGGACGACAGAGTATAATTCACCCCTCCACTTT. Residues: CASRTTEYNSPLHF.

This chain uses TRBV27 with TRBJ1-2, with 7 bases matching TRBD1. The ends lost 5 bases at V and 2 bases at J; junction bases unmatched: 5. The CDR3 is made up of 14 amino acids. The germline CDR1 and CDR2 sequences are MNHEY and SMNVEV (reference sequence). CDR3 protein: CASSPRQGNYGYTF. In DNA, the CDR3 is TGTGCCAGCAGTCCCCGACAGGGAAACTATGGCTACACCTTC.

Only a few counts were recorded for this clone. This rearrangement joins TRBV2 to TRBJ1-4; the D gene is possibly TRBD1 (6 bases). The CDR3 is 13 amino acids. The germline V gene has CDR1 SNHLY and CDR2 FYNNEI. Trimming shortened V by 3 bases and J by 10 bases, and 12 bases separated the two germline ends. The CDR3 reads CASSDRGGRKLFF. The CDR3 nucleotides read TGTGCCAGCAGTGACAGGGGCGGGCGAAAACTGTTTTTT.

The chain carries TRBV28 and TRBJ1-2, with TRBD1 matching over 8 bases. Germline assignment: CDR1 MDHEN and CDR2 SYDVKM. The CDR3 contains 16 residues. The V gene end was trimmed by 4 bases and the J gene end by 0 bases; junction bases not matched to a gene: 7. CDR3 bases: TGTGCCAGCAGTTCTACAGGACAGGGACCTAACTATGGCTACACCTTC. As protein: CASSSTGQGPNYGYTF.

V and J are TRBV5-1 and TRBJ1-5; 7 positions agree with TRBD1. The CDR3 spans 13 residues. Germline assignment: CDR1 SGHRS and CDR2 YFSETQ. The J segment lost 3 bases and the V segment lost 4 bases, leaving 1 base of the junction unmatched. The DNA for the CDR3 is TGCGCCAGCAGCAGGGGGCTCAATCAGCCCCAGCATTTT. Protein sequence: CASSRGLNQPQHF.

J is TRBJ2-1 and V is TRBV2; the D gene is possibly TRBD2 (5 bases). The CDR3 contains 14 residues. V was clipped by 2 bases and J by 9 bases, with 14 bases between them. Germline V lookup: CDR1 SNHLY, CDR2 FYNNEI. The CDR3 bases are TGTGCCAGCAGTGAACGGCAGAAACGGGGTGAGCAGTTCTTC. Its translation is CASSERQKRGEQFF.

The V and J genes are TRBV30 and TRBJ2-1, with 8 positions matching TRBD2. Losses at the gene ends were 6 bases for V and 5 bases for J; bases not matched to a gene: 6. The CDR3 covers 13 residues. Germline V gene lookup returns CDR1 GTSNPN and CDR2 SVGIG (reference sequence). DNA for the CDR3: TGTGCCTGTGGGACTAGTATGGACAATGAGCAGTTCTTC. It translates to CACGTSMDNEQFF.

This sequence joins TRBV5-1 and TRBJ2-7; TRBD1 might be the D (5 bases). V was trimmed by 1 base and J by 3 bases, leaving 11 bases between them. CDR3 size: 14 residues. Germline values: CDR1 SGHRS, CDR2 YFSETQ. The CDR3 loop is CASSLIRQGYEQYF. The CDR3 DNA is TGCGCCAGCAGCTTGATTCGTCAGGGCTACGAGCAGTACTTC.

This clone was seen a handful of times. This chain uses TRBV10-1 with TRBJ1-5; a possible D gene is TRBD1 (5 bases). This CDR3 has 12 residues. The germline V and J ends were trimmed by 6 bases and 6 bases, with 9 bases remaining between them. CDR1 is WNHNN and CDR2 is SYGVQD in the germline V gene (reference sequence). The CDR3 is CASRQTAQPQHF. CDR3 bases: TGCGCCAGCAGACAGACAGCTCAGCCCCAGCATTTT.

In the case of this clone: Other nucleotide sequences in the sample specify the same CDR3. This chain links TRBV20-1 with TRBJ2-5; a weak D match, TRBD1 (6 bases). Trimming took 2 bases from V and 5 from J, leaving 6 bases between them. The CDR3 runs 11 residues. The V gene's germline CDR1 is DFQATT and CDR2 SNEGSKA (reference sequence). CDR3 DNA sequence: TGCAGTGCTAGAACAGGGGAGACCCAGTACTTC. It specifies CSARTGETQYF.

In DNA, the CDR3 is TGTGCCAGCAGTCTCTGGGACAGGGAAAAACTGTTTTTT. Protein sequence: CASSLWDREKLFF. This sequence joins TRBV2 and TRBJ1-4, with 8 bases fitting TRBD1. Germline-derived CDR1 and CDR2 are SNHLY and FYNNEI. The CDR3 is made up of 13 amino acids. J gave up 8 bases and V 5 bases, and 4 bases lay outside the gene matches.

The chain employs TRBV19 and TRBJ2-7; possible D gene TRBD2, 7 bases. Germline CDR1 LNHDA, CDR2 SQIVND (reference sequence). There are 13 residues in the CDR3. V was cut by 7 bases and J by 3 bases, with 13 bases left in between. CDR3 coding DNA: TGTGCCAGTATTGGGAGGGGGGACTACGAGCAGTACTTC. As protein: CASIGRGDYEQYF.

This clone was observed a handful of times. V is TRBV3-1 (or the pseudogene TRBV3-2) and J is TRBJ2-5; 7 bases agree with TRBD1. V gave up 1 base and J gave up 7 bases; unmatched junction bases: 9. The CDR3 extends over 15 amino acids. Looked up from germline, CDR1 is LGHDT and CDR2 is YNNKEL (reference sequence). This chain's CDR3 is CASSQVSGQASTQYF. As DNA, the CDR3 is TGTGCCAGCAGCCAAGTGAGCGGACAGGCGTCGACCCAGTACTTC.

This sequence joins TRBV19 and TRBJ2-7, with TRBD2 matching over 12 bases. V gave up 4 bases and J gave up 3 bases; unmatched junction bases: 1. CDR3 length: 14 amino acids. CDR1 and CDR2 from the germline V gene are LNHDA and SQIVND (reference sequence). This chain's CDR3 is CASSRTSGIYEQYF. CDR3 DNA sequence: TGTGCCAGTAGTAGGACTAGCGGGATCTACGAGCAGTACTTC.

The chain has TRBV6-1 and TRBJ1-6; D call uncertain. CDR1 and CDR2 (germline): MNHNS, SASEGT. V was trimmed by 1 base and J by 3 bases, leaving 10 bases between them. The CDR3 contains 16 residues. As DNA, the CDR3 is TGTGCCAGCAGTGAAGTAGAGGGCCTCTATAATTCACCCCTCCACTTT. Translating gives CASSEVEGLYNSPLHF.

The CDR3 DNA is TGTGCCAGCAGCCTAGGTATAGGGGTGAACTATGGCTACACCTTC. It codes for CASSLGIGVNYGYTF. The rearrangement uses TRBV9 and TRBJ1-2; D may be TRBD1 (5 bases). Between the trimmed V and J ends, which lost 4 bases and 2 bases, there was a span of 15 bases. Germline lookup yields CDR1 SGDLS and CDR2 YYNGEE. CDR3 length: 15 residues.

In DNA, the CDR3 is TGTGCCACGACTTTCCTTGGGGATACGCAGTATTTT. It is translated as CATTFLGDTQYF. This sequence joins TRBV2 and TRBJ2-3; D gene uncertain. The CDR3 contains 12 residues. CDR1 is SNHLY, CDR2 FYNNEI, per germline. With 10 bases removed from V and 6 bases from J, the gap between germline ends came to 14 bases.

This rearrangement joins TRBV30 to TRBJ2-2, with 8 bases fitting TRBD1. The CDR3 runs 12 residues. From germline, CDR1 is GTSNPN and CDR2 SVGIG (reference sequence). J gave up 8 bases and V 7 bases, and 6 bases lay outside the gene matches. CDR3 coding DNA: TGTGCCTTGGACAGGGATTGGGGGGAGCTGTTTTTT. Translation gives CALDRDWGELFF.

J is TRBJ2-2 and V is TRBV2; 7 bases match TRBD1. Germline V gene lookup returns CDR1 SNHLY and CDR2 FYNNEI. After removal of 6 bases from V and 1 base from J, the junction contained 5 bases not matched to a gene. The CDR3 totals 15 residues. CDR3 in amino acids: CASRGQVLNTGELFF. The CDR3 coding sequence is TGTGCCAGCAGAGGACAGGTTTTGAACACCGGGGAGCTGTTTTTT.